This TCR beta chain was captured in a study of T cells after yellow fever vaccination. TCRdb ran MiXCR on the 5' RACE reads and lists one entry per CDR3 protein. The repertoire holds roughly 400,000 distinct CDR3 sequences, 18% seen once, with roughly a sixth in the top ten. A few counts support this clonotype. Its cognate antigen is unknown. Germline CDR1 is SGHAT and CDR2 is FQNNGV. The CDR3 runs to 17 residues. After removal of 1 base from V and 3 bases from J, the junction contained 7 bases not matched to a gene. Whole-study results and caveats: In FACS-sorted repertoires, abundant clonotypes from the bulk population could appear as contaminants.

This material consisted of PBMCs, taken before the yellow fever booster vaccination. The receptor was isolated from a man younger than 35 who received the YFV17D yellow fever vaccine. This chain links TRBV11-2 with TRBJ2-2; 8 bases match TRBD1. The CDR3 DNA follows: TGTGCCAGCAGCTTAGTGAAAGGACAGGGATACACCGGGGAGCTGTTTTTT. It yields the protein CASSLVKGQGYTGELFF.